This is a list of T cell receptor beta chains from one sample in a study of chemoradiotherapy in HPV16-positive cancers. Sequencing used immunoSEQ multiplex PCR; TCRdb keeps in-frame clones, though not all of them. The top ten hold about 20% of the sample, which has 12,000 or so clones, around 68% seen once. This sample was taken from a patient who underwent chemoradiotherapy. These receptor sequences come from a human donor with HPV-associated anogenital cancer. Each CDR3 is given with its conserved first and last residue. The D gene is left open where the match is weak. Clone size appears in some rows only: once, few, many, or a class for an expanded clone.

V gene: TRBV14; D gene: NA; clone size: few; J gene: TRBJ1-1; CDR3 DNA: TGTGCCAGCAGCCAGGAAAGGGTTCCGCTGAACACTGAAGCTTTCTTT; CDR3 protein: CASSQERVPLNTEAFF
V gene: TRBV7-9; D gene: TRBD1; clone size: once; J gene: TRBJ2-7; CDR3 DNA: TGTGCCAGCAGCCCGAGGGCCTACACAGGGGGCTCCTCCTACGAGCAGTACTTC; CDR3 protein: CASSPRAYTGGSSYEQYF
V gene: TRBV5-1; D gene: TRBD1; clone size: NA; J gene: TRBJ1-1; CDR3 DNA: TGCGCCAGCAGCCGTCGTCCAGGGGGCGCGACTGAAGCTTTCTTT; CDR3 protein: CASSRRPGGATEAFF
V gene: TRBV29-1; D gene: NA; clone size: NA; J gene: TRBJ2-3; CDR3 DNA: TGCAGCACTCCAGGGTCGGGGGCTACAGATACGCAGTATTTT; CDR3 protein: CSTPGSGATDTQYF
V gene: TRBV25-1; D gene: NA; clone size: NA; J gene: TRBJ1-1; CDR3 DNA: TGTGCCAGCACCCGGTCGGGCGAAGTCACTGAAGCTTTCTTT; CDR3 protein: CASTRSGEVTEAFF
V gene: TRBV7-6; D gene: NA; clone size: NA; J gene: TRBJ2-1; CDR3 DNA: TGTGCCGGCCTCGGGTGGGGGGCCTACAATGAGCAGTTCTTC; CDR3 protein: CAGLGWGAYNEQFF
V gene: TRBV7-8; D gene: NA; clone size: few; J gene: TRBJ2-1; CDR3 DNA: TGTGCCAGCAGCGCCCTCCGGGGTTTCAATGAGCAGTTCTTC; CDR3 protein: CASSALRGFNEQFF
V gene: TRBV29-1; D gene: NA; clone size: few; J gene: TRBJ1-1; CDR3 DNA: TGCAGCGTGGGGAGCCCGAACACTGAAGCTTTCTTT; CDR3 protein: CSVGSPNTEAFF
V gene: TRBV30; D gene: NA; clone size: NA; J gene: TRBJ1-6; CDR3 DNA: TGTGCCTGGAGTCGGGGGCTGGGGGGTTATTCACCCCTCCACTTT; CDR3 protein: CAWSRGLGGYSPLHF
V gene: TRBV5-1; D gene: NA; clone size: NA; J gene: TRBJ1-5; CDR3 DNA: TGCGCCAGCTCTGATAATCATCCCGGGCCACAGGATCAGCCCCAGCATTTT; CDR3 protein: CASSDNHPGPQDQPQHF
V gene: TRBV7-6; D gene: NA; clone size: large; J gene: TRBJ2-1; CDR3 DNA: TGTGCCAGCAGCTTAGCTGGTCAGGGAAATGAGCAGTTCTTC; CDR3 protein: CASSLAGQGNEQFF
V gene: TRBV28; D gene: NA; clone size: NA; J gene: TRBJ1-3; CDR3 DNA: TGTGCCAGCAGTTTATACGGGTTTGAAAACACCATATATTTT; CDR3 protein: CASSLYGFENTIYF
V gene: TRBV18; D gene: TRBD1; clone size: few; J gene: TRBJ1-2; CDR3 DNA: TGTGCCAGCTCACCGGGACAGACTTTCGCTGGTGGCTACACCTTC; CDR3 protein: CASSPGQTFAGGYTF
V gene: TRBV6-5; D gene: NA; clone size: few; J gene: TRBJ1-1; CDR3 DNA: TGTGCCAGCAGTTACTCGATTGACACTGAAGCTTTCTTT; CDR3 protein: CASSYSIDTEAFF
V gene: TRBV2; D gene: NA; clone size: NA; J gene: TRBJ2-3; CDR3 DNA: TGTGCCAGCAGGCCCAACACAGATACGCAGTATTTT; CDR3 protein: CASRPNTDTQYF
V gene: TRBV4-1; D gene: NA; clone size: few; J gene: TRBJ1-4; CDR3 DNA: TGCGCCAGCAGCCAGGAGAGGGGTGTGGAAAAACTGTTTTTT; CDR3 protein: CASSQERGVEKLFF
V gene: TRBV5-1; D gene: NA; clone size: NA; J gene: TRBJ1-3; CDR3 DNA: TGCGCCAGCAGCTCCACCGTGTCTGGAAACACCATATATTTT; CDR3 protein: CASSSTVSGNTIYF
V gene: TRBV7-8; D gene: TRBD2; clone size: NA; J gene: TRBJ2-7; CDR3 DNA: TGTGCCAGCAGCCATCTCTTTGGCGGGAGCCCCTACGAGCAGTACTTC; CDR3 protein: CASSHLFGGSPYEQYF
V gene: TRBV27; D gene: NA; clone size: few; J gene: TRBJ1-2; CDR3 DNA: TGTGCCAGCAAGACGGGCTCCGCTGGCTACACCTTC; CDR3 protein: CASKTGSAGYTF
V gene: TRBV6-1; D gene: TRBD1; clone size: once; J gene: TRBJ1-3; CDR3 DNA: TGTGCCAGCATGATGACAGGGTTCGGTGGAAACACCATATATTTT; CDR3 protein: CASMMTGFGGNTIYF
V gene: TRBV7-3; D gene: TRBD1; clone size: few; J gene: TRBJ2-5; CDR3 DNA: TGTGCCAGCAGCCGCCAGGGGGTAAAAGAGACCCAGTACTTC; CDR3 protein: CASSRQGVKETQYF
V gene: TRBV21-1; D gene: NA; clone size: NA; J gene: TRBJ1-1; CDR3 DNA: TGTGCCAGCAGCAAAGAGGGGGGTCCGAGGTACGCCACTGAAGCTTTCTTT; CDR3 protein: CASSKEGGPRYATEAFF
V gene: TRBV6-5; D gene: NA; clone size: NA; J gene: TRBJ2-5; CDR3 DNA: TGTGCCAGCATGTTAGGGGGAAACGGGGAGACCCAGTACTTC; CDR3 protein: CASMLGGNGETQYF
V gene: TRBV9; D gene: NA; clone size: few; J gene: TRBJ2-1; CDR3 DNA: TGTGCCAGCGATGCGGGGTTGTCCTACAATGAGCAGTTCTTC; CDR3 protein: CASDAGLSYNEQFF
V gene: TRBV11-2; D gene: NA; clone size: NA; J gene: TRBJ1-1; CDR3 DNA: TGTGCCAGCAGCTTACGGGTAGAGGGTGTGGCTTTCTTT; CDR3 protein: CASSLRVEGVAFF
V gene: TRBV28; D gene: NA; clone size: NA; J gene: TRBJ2-5; CDR3 DNA: TGTGCCAGCAGTAAGCAAGAGACCCAGTACTTC; CDR3 protein: CASSKQETQYF
V gene: TRBV7-2; D gene: NA; clone size: once; J gene: TRBJ1-4; CDR3 DNA: TGTGCCAGCAGCTTAGGTGAAGAACAGCTAAGAAATGAAAAACTGTTTTTT; CDR3 protein: CASSLGEEQLRNEKLFF
V gene: TRBV6-1; D gene: TRBD1; clone size: NA; J gene: TRBJ2-7; CDR3 DNA: TGTGCCAGCAGTGCCGGGACAGCACCCTCCTACGAGCAGTACTTC; CDR3 protein: CASSAGTAPSYEQYF
V gene: TRBV18; D gene: NA; clone size: NA; J gene: TRBJ1-1; CDR3 DNA: TGTGCCAGCTCACCAAATCAGGACACTGAAGCTTTCTTT; CDR3 protein: CASSPNQDTEAFF
V gene: TRBV10-3; D gene: TRBD2; clone size: few; J gene: TRBJ2-7; CDR3 DNA: TGTGCCATCAGTGAGCTCCTGGGAGGGGTTATTGACTACGAGCAGTACTTC; CDR3 protein: CAISELLGGVIDYEQYF
V gene: TRBV10-2; D gene: NA; clone size: NA; J gene: TRBJ2-2; CDR3 DNA: TGCGCCAGTGATAGGTTCTTAGCGTTTACCGGGGAGCTGTTTTTT; CDR3 protein: CASDRFLAFTGELFF
V gene: TRBV18; D gene: NA; clone size: NA; J gene: TRBJ2-2; CDR3 DNA: TGTGCCAGCTCATCGGGGGTCCCTAAGGGGACCGGGGAGCTGTTTTTT; CDR3 protein: CASSSGVPKGTGELFF
V gene: TRBV9; D gene: NA; clone size: NA; J gene: TRBJ2-5; CDR3 DNA: TGTGCCAGCAGCCCAGGGACTGCTGGGGAGACCCAGTACTTC; CDR3 protein: CASSPGTAGETQYF
V gene: TRBV5-1; D gene: NA; clone size: NA; J gene: TRBJ2-7; CDR3 DNA: TGCGCCAGCAGCTTGTACGGAGGGTCCTACGAGCAGTACTTC; CDR3 protein: CASSLYGGSYEQYF
V gene: TRBV4-1; D gene: NA; clone size: NA; J gene: TRBJ1-2; CDR3 DNA: TGCGCCAGCAGCCAAGAATTCGCCCAGGGGTATGGCTACACCTTC; CDR3 protein: CASSQEFAQGYGYTF
V gene: TRBV30; D gene: NA; clone size: NA; J gene: TRBJ2-7; CDR3 DNA: TGTGCCTGGGCCCCCGGGTTGTCCTACGAGCAGTACTTC; CDR3 protein: CAWAPGLSYEQYF
V gene: TRBV10-3; D gene: NA; clone size: NA; J gene: TRBJ2-6; CDR3 DNA: TGTGCCATCAGAGACGTAACAGGGAAATGGACTGGGGCCAACGTCCTGACTTTC; CDR3 protein: CAIRDVTGKWTGANVLTF
V gene: TRBV13; D gene: NA; clone size: NA; J gene: TRBJ2-1; CDR3 DNA: TGTGCCAGCAGCTTAGTGCGGGGTGGGCTGTTCTTC; CDR3 protein: CASSLVRGGLFF
V gene: TRBV7-9; D gene: TRBD1; clone size: NA; J gene: TRBJ1-5; CDR3 DNA: TGTGCCAGCAGCCCCGGGACAGGGGGTATTCAGCCCCAGCATTTT; CDR3 protein: CASSPGTGGIQPQHF
V gene: TRBV30; D gene: TRBD1; clone size: NA; J gene: TRBJ1-5; CDR3 DNA: TGTGCCTGGAGTGTGACAGGGGGGCCCCAGCATTTT; CDR3 protein: CAWSVTGGPQHF
V gene: TRBV7-2; D gene: NA; clone size: NA; J gene: TRBJ2-5; CDR3 DNA: TGTGCCAGCAGCTTCCAGGGCCAAGAGACCCAGTACTTC; CDR3 protein: CASSFQGQETQYF
V gene: TRBV7-2; D gene: NA; clone size: NA; J gene: TRBJ1-1; CDR3 DNA: TGTGCCAGCAGCTTAGGGGCGGTTAACACTGAAGCTTTCTTT; CDR3 protein: CASSLGAVNTEAFF
V gene: TRBV27; D gene: NA; clone size: NA; J gene: TRBJ1-2; CDR3 DNA: TGTGCCAGCAGTTTCGGCCCCGGGCAGAGCTATGGCTACACCTTC; CDR3 protein: CASSFGPGQSYGYTF
V gene: TRBV28; D gene: TRBD2; clone size: NA; J gene: TRBJ2-1; CDR3 DNA: TGTGCCAGCAGTTCGACTAGCGGGGGGCCTAATGAGCAGTTCTTC; CDR3 protein: CASSSTSGGPNEQFF
V gene: TRBV5-6; D gene: NA; clone size: few; J gene: TRBJ1-2; CDR3 DNA: TGTGCCAGCAGCTTGGGTTTCAGCGTCTATGGCTACACCTTC; CDR3 protein: CASSLGFSVYGYTF
V gene: TRBV19; D gene: NA; clone size: NA; J gene: TRBJ1-2; CDR3 DNA: TGTGCCAGTAGTGACACCCGATTCTATGGCTACACCTTC; CDR3 protein: CASSDTRFYGYTF
V gene: TRBV28; D gene: NA; clone size: NA; J gene: TRBJ1-5; CDR3 DNA: TGTGCCAGCGGTGTGGGAGGGGGAATCGGCCAGCCCCAGCATTTT; CDR3 protein: CASGVGGGIGQPQHF
V gene: TRBV4-2; D gene: NA; clone size: NA; J gene: TRBJ2-2; CDR3 DNA: TGTGCCAGCAACCCGGGGACCGGGGAGCTGTTTTTT; CDR3 protein: CASNPGTGELFF
V gene: TRBV5-1; D gene: NA; clone size: few; J gene: TRBJ1-1; CDR3 DNA: TGCGCCAGCAGCTTGTCATTATCGGCGGACACTGAAGCTTTCTTT; CDR3 protein: CASSLSLSADTEAFF
V gene: TRBV18; D gene: NA; clone size: NA; J gene: TRBJ1-4; CDR3 DNA: TGTGCCAGCTCACCTCCCCCGGGGGTCCTGGGACCTAATGAAAAACTGTTTTTT; CDR3 protein: CASSPPPGVLGPNEKLFF
V gene: TRBV5-1; D gene: TRBD1; clone size: NA; J gene: TRBJ2-1; CDR3 DNA: TGCGCCAGCAGCTTGTGGCTGGACAGGGGGCGCGATGAGCAGTTCTTC; CDR3 protein: CASSLWLDRGRDEQFF
V gene: TRBV6-6; D gene: NA; clone size: few; J gene: TRBJ1-2; CDR3 DNA: TGTGCCAGCTTCCTCGGGGAGCGGGGCTACACCTTC; CDR3 protein: CASFLGERGYTF
V gene: TRBV9; D gene: NA; clone size: NA; J gene: TRBJ2-2; CDR3 DNA: TGTGCCAGCAGCCCAGGGAGTGAAACCGGGGAGCTGTTTTTT; CDR3 protein: CASSPGSETGELFF
V gene: TRBV28; D gene: NA; clone size: NA; J gene: TRBJ1-5; CDR3 DNA: TGTGCCAGCAGTTTAGTGGTTGGCGGGGTTAATCAGCCCCAGCATTTT; CDR3 protein: CASSLVVGGVNQPQHF
V gene: TRBV6-1; D gene: TRBD2; clone size: few; J gene: TRBJ2-3; CDR3 DNA: TGTGCCAGCAGTGAACCTAGCGGGGGGGGCACAGATACGCAGTATTTT; CDR3 protein: CASSEPSGGGTDTQYF
V gene: TRBV6-6; D gene: NA; clone size: NA; J gene: TRBJ2-1; CDR3 DNA: TGTGCCAGCAGCCCTTCGGACAATGAGCAGTTCTTC; CDR3 protein: CASSPSDNEQFF
V gene: TRBV28; D gene: TRBD1; clone size: NA; J gene: TRBJ1-2; CDR3 DNA: TGTGCCAGCAGTTTACTAAGGACAGGGAGGGGTAAGGGCTACACCTTC; CDR3 protein: CASSLLRTGRGKGYTF
V gene: TRBV19; D gene: NA; clone size: NA; J gene: TRBJ1-5; CDR3 DNA: TGTGCCAGTAGCCGTGAATCTCGGCCCCAGCATTTT; CDR3 protein: CASSRESRPQHF
V gene: TRBV30; D gene: TRBD1; clone size: NA; J gene: TRBJ1-5; CDR3 DNA: TGTGCCTGGAGTGAAGGGACAGGGGATCAGCCCCAGCATTTT; CDR3 protein: CAWSEGTGDQPQHF
V gene: TRBV11-2; D gene: NA; clone size: NA; J gene: TRBJ1-2; CDR3 DNA: TGTGCCAGCAGCTTAATTGGGGAAGGTTCCGCATTTGTATTC; CDR3 protein: CASSLIGEGSAFVF